A single sample gave rise to the 19 T cell receptor beta chains below, sequenced in a study of identical twins. Via MiXCR, TCRdb re-called the 5' RACE reads, giving one row per CDR3 protein. The table has fewer than 650,000 distinct CDR3 sequences, roughly 6.6% seen once. A further study also used this sample, focusing on yellow fever vaccine responses in identical twins.

The sample was PBMCs. The receptors were gathered from a woman aged 18-29 years in good health.

The rearrangement joins TRBV29-1 to TRBJ2-5; 7 nucleotides match TRBD2. Germline V CDR1 and CDR2: SQVTM, ANQGSEA. V shed 4 bases and J 4 bases; nucleotides not matched to a gene: 3. The CDR3 has 12 amino acids. CDR3: CSVGTRGETQYF. The DNA of the CDR3 is TGCAGCGTTGGGACTAGGGGAGAGACCCAGTACTTC.

The chain carries TRBV11-2 and TRBJ2-2; TRBD2 is a possible D gene (5 bases). The germline V gene has CDR1 SGHAT and CDR2 FQNNGV. The CDR3 is 14 amino acids. V was cut by 3 bases and J by 7 bases, with 12 bases left in between. The CDR3 here is CASSFNFRGGELFF. CDR3 nucleotides: TGTGCCAGCAGCTTTAACTTCCGGGGCGGGGAGCTGTTTTTT. The entire variable domain, with the rest obtained from reference TRBV11-2 and TRBJ2-2, is as follows: EAGVAQSPRYKIIEKRQSVAFWCNPISGHATLYWYQQILGQGPKLLIQFQNNGVVDDSQLPKDRFSAERLKGVDSTLKIQPAKLEDSAVYLCASSFNFRGGELFFGEGSRLTVL.

This clonotype has ten or more counts. As DNA, the CDR3 is TGCGCCAGCAGCTTGGGAGAGGGCACAGATACGCAGTATTTT. Amino acids: CASSLGEGTDTQYF. The V gene is TRBV5-1, the J gene TRBJ2-3; D call uncertain. The germline gives CDR1 SGHRS, CDR2 YFSETQ. This CDR3 has 14 amino acids. V lost 0 bases and J 1 base, leaving 6 bases between the germline ends.

This clonotype was found a few times. The rearrangement uses TRBV6-1 and TRBJ2-2; a weak D match, TRBD1 (6 bases). The CDR3 covers 16 residues. The germline CDR1 and CDR2 sequences are MNHNS and SASEGT. Trimming left V 5 bases short and J 0 bases short, with 13 bases between. The CDR3 DNA reads TGTGCCAGCAGTCAAAACAGGGTCTCGAACACCGGGGAGCTGTTTTTT. It codes for CASSQNRVSNTGELFF.

The chain employs TRBV6-5 and TRBJ2-5; 12 nucleotides agree with TRBD2. The junction had 14 bases not matched to a gene; V was cut back by 6 bases and J by 3 bases. The CDR3 sequence is 18 residues long. The germline gives CDR1 MNHEY, CDR2 SVGAGI. The CDR3 DNA reads as TGTGCCAGCAGCCATAGATTTACACGACTAGCGGGGGAAGAGACCCAGTACTTC. This encodes CASSHRFTRLAGEETQYF.

This clonotype was detected a few times. This chain connects TRBV4-1 to TRBJ2-1; TRBD1 is a possible D gene (6 bases). Germline values: CDR1 MGHRA, CDR2 YSYEKL. This CDR3 is built from 17 residues. V was shortened by 1 base and J by 4 bases, with 17 bases between the two germline ends. The CDR3 region is CASSQGPTGIGYNEQFF. CDR3 in DNA: TGCGCCAGCAGCCAAGGGCCCACAGGGATTGGGTACAATGAGCAGTTCTTC.

This clonotype turned up a few times. The chain uses TRBV9 and TRBJ1-5; the D gene is possibly TRBD1 (5 bases). This CDR3 contains 15 residues. The V end was cut by 2 bases, the J end by 3 bases, with 12 bases between. Germline V gives CDR1 SGDLS, CDR2 YYNGEE. The CDR3 loop is CASSVGWGNNQPQHF. Here the CDR3 DNA reads TGTGCCAGCAGCGTCGGGTGGGGGAACAATCAGCCCCAGCATTTT.

This clonotype was seen many times. The chain joins TRBV5-1 to TRBJ2-3; D is possibly TRBD2 (6 bases). V was cut by 0 bases and J by 2 bases, with 10 bases left in between. Germline CDR1 SGHRS, CDR2 YFSETQ. The CDR3 is 15 amino acids. CDR3 bases: TGCGCCAGCAGCTTGGCCGTAGCGGCCACAGATACGCAGTATTTT. It is translated as CASSLAVAATDTQYF.

This clonotype was picked up many times. The CDR3 DNA follows: TGTGCCAGCAGCCGGAATAATGAAAAACTGTTTTTT. Residues: CASSRNNEKLFF. The chain joins TRBV7-9 to TRBJ1-4; D remains unclear. The CDR3 loop spans 12 amino acids. V dropped 5 bases and J dropped 4 bases, with 5 bases sitting between them. Germline loops: CDR1 SEHNR, CDR2 FQNEAQ (reference sequence).

This clonotype has just a few counts. The V gene is TRBV20-1, the J gene TRBJ2-1, with TRBD2 matching 8 bases. Germline V CDR1 and CDR2: DFQATT, SNEGSKA (reference sequence). The trim removed 3 bases at V and 0 bases at J, leaving 4 bases unmatched. This CDR3 contains 15 residues. CDR3: CSASRSGSSYNEQFF. Here the CDR3 DNA reads TGCAGTGCTAGCCGCAGCGGGAGCTCCTACAATGAGCAGTTCTTC.

This clonotype was found a few times. The chain has TRBV10-2 and TRBJ1-5; D is perhaps TRBD1 (6 bases). In germline, CDR1 is WSHSY, CDR2 SAAADI. There are 14 residues in the CDR3. Trimming took 4 bases from V and 2 from J, leaving 9 bases between them. CDR3 amino acids: CASSVDSRNQPQHF. The DNA of the CDR3 is TGCGCCAGCAGTGTGGACAGCCGCAATCAGCCCCAGCATTTT.

Note on this clonotype: A read error may be the cause here, since a much bigger clone is one base away. This rearrangement joins TRBV13 to TRBJ2-3; no firm D call. Germline CDR1 and CDR2: PRHDT and FYEKMQ (reference sequence). This CDR3 region has 13 residues. V gave up 2 bases and J gave up 2 bases, with 5 bases separating them. CDR3 nucleotides: TGTGCCAGCAGCTTATGGATCACAGATACGCAGTATTTT. This codes for CASSLWITDTQYF. Together with reference TRBV13 and TRBJ2-3, the CDR3 gives the full variable domain: AAGVIQSPRHLIKEKRETATLKCYPIPRHDTVYWYQQGPGQDPQFLISFYEKMQSDKGSIPDRFSAQQFSDYHSELNMSSLELGDSALYFCASSLWITDTQYFGPGTRLTVL.

This clonotype has just a few counts. V gene TRBV20-1 combines with J gene TRBJ1-1, with D possibly being TRBD1 (6 bases). CDR3 length: 13 residues. Germline CDR1 and CDR2: DFQATT and SNEGSKA (reference sequence). Trimming cost V 0 bases and J 11 bases, with 16 bases left between them. The CDR3 bases are TGCAGTGCTAGAGATCAGGGGTCCCCCGGGGCTTTCTTT. It yields the protein CSARDQGSPGAFF.

The table lists this clonotype with many counts. V and J are TRBV9 and TRBJ1-2; unclear D gene. With 2 bases removed from V and 0 bases from J, the gap between germline ends came to 11 bases. Germline assignment: CDR1 SGDLS and CDR2 YYNGEE. This CDR3 has 15 residues. The CDR3 nucleotides are TGTGCCAGCAGCGTGCGGGAGATCCCTAACTATGGCTACACCTTC. Its translation is CASSVREIPNYGYTF.

There are many counts of this clonotype. The rearrangement uses TRBV10-2 and TRBJ2-7, with 10 bases lining up with TRBD1. The CDR3 spans 17 residues. CDR1 is WSHSY, CDR2 SAAADI, per germline. With 0 bases clipped from V and 2 bases from J, the junction kept 7 bases outside the gene matches. CDR3 residues: CASSESGVGTGAYEQYV. The CDR3, as DNA: TGCGCCAGCAGTGAGTCGGGGGTGGGGACAGGGGCCTACGAGCAGTACGTC.

This clonotype was counted between two and nine times. CDR3: CASSLFPGVYGYTF. CDR3 nucleotides: TGCGCCAGCAGCTTGTTCCCGGGGGTCTACGGCTACACCTTC. The chain couples TRBV5-1 to TRBJ1-2; tentative D call: TRBD1 (5 bases). V was clipped by 1 base and J by 8 bases, with 15 bases between them. CDR3 length equals 14 residues. Germline V CDR1 and CDR2: SGHRS, YFSETQ.

There are many counts of this clonotype. The rearrangement links TRBV15 to TRBJ2-1, with 11 bases aligning to TRBD2. With 0 bases clipped from V and 4 bases from J, the junction kept 17 bases outside the gene matches. The length of the CDR3 is 21 residues. In germline, CDR1 is LNHNV, CDR2 YYDKDF (reference sequence). CDR3 region: CATSRDPLAGGLKWQYNEQFF. Written as DNA, the CDR3 is TGTGCCACCAGCAGAGATCCCTTAGCGGGAGGGCTGAAGTGGCAATACAATGAGCAGTTCTTC.

The rearrangement links TRBV12-3 or TRBV12-4 to TRBJ2-1, with D possibly matching TRBD2 (6 bases). The CDR3 consists of 13 residues. V was pared by 7 bases and J by 15 bases, with 22 bases between. The CDR3 spells CASIAKSSGSLFF. The DNA for the CDR3 is TGTGCCAGCATCGCGAAGAGTAGCGGATCATTGTTCTTC.

This clonotype was picked up many times. This rearrangement joins TRBV20-1 to TRBJ2-5, with TRBD1 matching over 8 bases. This CDR3 is 16 amino acids long. Losses at the gene ends were 5 bases for V and 4 bases for J; bases not matched to a gene: 15. Germline V gives CDR1 DFQATT, CDR2 SNEGSKA (reference sequence). The CDR3 DNA reads TGCAGTGCTTTTTCCGGGCGGGCAGGGGGCCGAGAGACCCAGTACTTC. Residues: CSAFSGRAGGRETQYF.